This T cell receptor beta chain was captured in a study of human T cells and chemical hapten exposure. Study-wide findings and caveats: Following DPC sensitization, TCRs present above 1 in 1000 frequency showed no change.

Time point in this sample: patch test 2, 6 weeks after DPC sensitization. Indicated treatment: therapeutic diphenylcyclopropenone sensitization with weekly scalp DPC. A few counts support this clonotype. Its antigen is undetermined. Trimming pared 2 bases from V and 5 bases from J, leaving 7 bases between. CDR1 is LGHDT and CDR2 is YNNKEL in the germline V gene (reference sequence). The CDR3 is 13 residues long. Per the original data handling: TCR counts had a median of about 99,000 per sample and spanned roughly 23,224 to 690,600. TCRdb called the RACE reads again in MiXCR, with one record for every CDR3 protein. These V and J calls originate from TCRdb's pipeline instead of the authors' own analysis. The table records around 75,000 distinct CDR3 sequences, 10% of them present only once.

This clonotype was sampled from a woman aged 45-65 years with alopecia areata. Some clones in this sample may be carry-over from other donors' samples. This chain links TRBV3-1 with TRBJ2-1; D gene unclear. The sequencing used whole blood, collected in connection with sensitization to the hapten diphenylcyclopropenone (DPC). The CDR3 sequence: CASSQRQNNEQFF. The CDR3, as DNA: TGTGCCAGCAGCCAACGGCAAAACAATGAGCAGTTCTTC.